This TCR beta chain was observed in a study of T cell repertoires in cytomegalovirus infection. Turning to the study itself: Matching HLA type, along with CMV infection, was indicated by public TCR beta signatures. Study-wide points: The study found HLA-C-restricted CMV-specific TCR beta clonotypes dominating the ex vivo response.

V lost 0 bases to trimming and J lost 2 bases, with 6 bases between them. This CDR3 comprises 14 residues. Per the germline V gene, CDR1 is SGDLS and CDR2 is YYNGEE. This clonotype was counted many times. Its cognate antigen is unknown. From the reads, TCRdb called clonotypes with MiXCR, one entry per CDR3 protein. The sample yields about 740,000 distinct CDR3 sequences, 35% seen once. The sequence was obtained from a human donor in good health (CMV status not recorded). Some clones in this sample may be carry-over from other donors' samples. Material: PBMCs. This rearrangement joins TRBV9 to TRBJ1-5; maybe TRBD1 (6 bases). The chain's CDR3 is CASSVDRGNQPQHF. The CDR3 bases are TGTGCCAGCAGCGTAGACAGGGGCAATCAGCCCCAGCATTTT.